The next 8 T cell receptor beta chains were all read from a single sample in a study of Ad26.COV2.S vaccination and SARS-CoV-2 variants. Treatment indicated: around 19 received Ad26.COV2.S at low or high dose, single or two shots; about 5 received placebo; per-sample allocation not given. Collection of the samples took place on day 63 after the first injection of vaccine or placebo. Produced via immunoSEQ multiplex PCR; TCRdb's table is partial and in-frame only. The sample holds approximately 480,000 clones, around 90% seen once. This specimen consisted of peripheral blood, obtained in a trial of Ad26.COV2.S vaccine versus placebo. These receptors originate from a person aged 18 to 59 who received the Ad26.COV2.S COVID-19 vaccine or a placebo.

The J gene is TRBJ1-1, the V gene TRBV3-1 (or the pseudogene TRBV3-2), with 9 bases aligning to TRBD1. Germline CDR1 is LGHDT and CDR2 is YNNKEL (reference sequence). With V trimmed by 4 bases and J by 11 bases, 11 bases remained unmatched. This CDR3 comprises 14 residues. CDR3 nucleotide sequence: TGTGCCAGCAGCCCCACAGGGGGCGGAACCAACGCTTTCTTT. Protein sequence: CASSPTGGGTNAFF.

Of note for this clone: Other nucleotide sequences in the sample specify the same CDR3. This chain links TRBV30 with TRBJ1-2, with a tentative D call TRBD1 (6 bases). The germline gives CDR1 GTSNPN, CDR2 SVGIG (reference sequence). V was shortened by 0 bases and J by 5 bases, with 7 bases between the two germline ends. The CDR3 has 12 amino acids. Here the CDR3 DNA reads TGTGCCTGGAGTGTACAGGGTTATGGCTACACCTTC. This codes for CAWSVQGYGYTF.

The V call is TRBV6-5, the J call TRBJ2-2, with 9 positions matching TRBD2. Germline lookup yields CDR1 MNHEY and CDR2 SVGAGI. After removal of 7 bases from V and 2 bases from J, the junction contained 2 bases not matched to a gene. CDR3 size: 14 residues. The CDR3 here is CASTSGTNTGELFF. CDR3 nucleotide sequence: TGTGCCAGCACTAGCGGGACCAACACCGGGGAGCTGTTTTTT.

This sequence joins TRBV14 and TRBJ2-4, with 7 bases fitting TRBD2. The CDR3 spans 14 residues. In germline, CDR1 is SGHDN, CDR2 FVKESK. V was clipped by 1 base and J by 6 bases; unmatched bases: 3. CDR3 nucleotides: TGTGCCAGCAGCCAAGTTACGGGAGGAAACATTCAGTACTTC. It encodes CASSQVTGGNIQYF.

This chain joins TRBV6-5 and TRBJ1-2, with D hard to call. This CDR3 is built from 15 residues. Trimming pared 6 bases from V and 2 bases from J, leaving 16 bases between. CDR1 and CDR2 (germline): MNHEY, SVGAGI. As DNA, the CDR3 is TGTGCCAGCAGCCTTCGGTGGGAAACAAACTATGGCTACACCTTC. This encodes CASSLRWETNYGYTF.

In DNA, the CDR3 is TGTGCCAGCAGCTTGAGGGGGGGGCTTGGTGGCTACACCTTC. Translating gives CASSLRGGLGGYTF. The rearrangement uses TRBV5-4 and TRBJ1-2, with D tentatively TRBD1 (6 bases). V shed 1 base and J shed 7 bases, with 14 bases lying between them. CDR3 length: 14 amino acids. CDR1 and CDR2 (germline): SGHNT, YYREEE (reference sequence).

The rearrangement uses TRBV28 and TRBJ2-2; 8 bases agree with TRBD2. CDR1 is MDHEN, CDR2 SYDVKM, per germline. The V gene end was trimmed by 7 bases and the J gene end by 5 bases; junction bases not matched to a gene: 6. CDR3 length: 14 residues. In DNA form, the CDR3 reads TGTGCCAGCATCGGGAGGGGCAAGACCGGGGAGCTGTTTTTT. Translation: CASIGRGKTGELFF. Full variable domain (rest looked up from reference TRBV28 and TRBJ2-2): DVKVTQSSRYLVKRTGEKVFLECVQDMDHENMFWYRQDPGLGLRLIYFSYDVKMKEKGDIPEGYSVSREKKERFSLILESASTNQTSMYLCASIGRGKTGELFFGEGSRLTVL.

The chain couples TRBV6-6 to TRBJ1-2, with D uncertain. There are 13 residues in the CDR3. The germline V gene has CDR1 MNHNY and CDR2 SVGAGI (reference sequence). V lost 5 bases, J lost 7 bases, and 14 bases lay in between. CDR3 coding DNA: TGTGCCAGCAGTCGTCCCGTCGATCGTGGCTACACCTTC. Translation gives CASSRPVDRGYTF.